This TCR beta chain is drawn from a study of CD8 T cells in ankylosing spondylitis. This clonotype was observed a few times. Libraries for TCR beta were made by quantitative 5'-RACE with molecular barcodes. A single record per CDR3 protein comes from TCRdb applying MiXCR to the 5' RACE reads. The sample records just over 150,000 distinct CDR3 sequences, about 17% being singletons. Looked up from germline, CDR1 is PRHDT and CDR2 is FYEKMQ (reference sequence). The length of the CDR3 is 16 residues. Between the trimmed V and J ends, which lost 0 bases and 7 bases, there was a span of 16 bases. The receptor was isolated from a male donor with ankylosing spondylitis or in good health (not recorded which). Sequenced input: blood, either unsorted or a sorted T cell fraction (not recorded which). V gene TRBV13 combines with J gene TRBJ1-3; TRBD1 might be the D (5 bases). CDR3 bases: TGTGCCAGCAGCTTAGGTCGGGGCTCCAAAGGGAACACCATATATTTT. Translation: CASSLGRGSKGNTIYF.